This T cell receptor beta chain was recovered during a study of blood T cell repertoires in COVID-19. Background on the study: Nucleic acid was either cDNA or gDNA, and it came from T cells, B-cell-depleted T cells, or PBMCs.

Sequencing was performed with immunoSEQ multiplex PCR; in TCRdb, only in-frame clones are kept and a portion is missing. The sample holds roughly 380,000 clones, around nine tenths seen once. This CDR3 has 15 amino acids. Germline lookup yields CDR1 SGHVS and CDR2 FNYEAQ. With 3 bases clipped from V and 8 bases from J, the junction kept 7 bases outside the gene matches. This TCR was recovered from a woman between 40 and 55 years old with COVID-19, enrolled during active disease. The chain links TRBV7-6 to TRBJ1-2; 12 bases agree with TRBD1. The sequencing sample was made of peripheral blood. The CDR3 loop reads CASSLMGQGASGYTF. As DNA, the CDR3 is TGTGCCAGCAGCTTGATGGGACAGGGGGCTAGCGGCTACACCTTC.